These 14 T cell receptor beta chains came from one sample sequenced in a study of identical twins. TCRdb reprocessed the 5' RACE reads via MiXCR and lists one record per CDR3 protein. Altogether roughly 260,000 distinct CDR3 sequences are present, approximately 7.3% being singletons, with the ten largest covering under 6.5%. The data were also submitted as part of a second study, on yellow fever vaccine responses in identical twins.

The sequenced material came from CD8+ T cells sorted from blood. The source of these receptors is a woman aged 18-29 years in good health.

J is TRBJ2-5 and V is TRBV12-3 or TRBV12-4; the match to TRBD2 covers 7 bases. The CDR3 spans 14 residues. With 7 bases clipped from V and 4 bases from J, the junction kept 9 bases outside the gene matches. The CDR3 loop reads CASTPGGRGETQYF. The CDR3 DNA reads as TGTGCCAGCACCCCCGGCGGGAGAGGAGAGACCCAGTACTTC.

The rearrangement joins TRBV12-3 or TRBV12-4 to TRBJ2-7, with unresolved D. Trimming left V 5 bases short and J 4 bases short, with 15 bases between. The CDR3 sequence is 14 residues long. CDR3 in amino acids: CASSPSSVSYEQYF. The DNA of the CDR3 is TGTGCCAGCAGTCCTAGTAGTGTTTCGTACGAGCAGTACTTC.

The chain links TRBV5-1 to TRBJ2-1; tentative D call: TRBD1 (6 bases). This CDR3 contains 15 residues. The germline V gene encodes CDR1 SGHRS and CDR2 YFSETQ. V was trimmed by 2 bases and J by 5 bases, leaving 14 bases between them. CDR3 in amino acids: CASSFRGRLNNEQFF. CDR3 nucleotides: TGCGCCAGCAGCTTTAGGGGGAGACTCAACAATGAGCAGTTCTTC.

This clonotype was seen a few times. The chain employs TRBV28 and TRBJ2-3; D is unresolved. Trimming shortened V by 7 bases and J by 6 bases, and 17 bases separated the two germline ends. This CDR3 spans 14 amino acids. In germline, CDR1 is MDHEN, CDR2 SYDVKM. Here the CDR3 DNA reads TGTGCCAGCACCTTAAGGTCTCCCCGGGATACGCAGTATTTT. Translating gives CASTLRSPRDTQYF. The full variable domain, with the rest looked up from reference TRBV28 and TRBJ2-3, is DVKVTQSSRYLVKRTGEKVFLECVQDMDHENMFWYRQDPGLGLRLIYFSYDVKMKEKGDIPEGYSVSREKKERFSLILESASTNQTSMYLCASTLRSPRDTQYFGPGTRLTVL.

The sample holds many counts of this clonotype. The rearrangement links TRBV12-3 or TRBV12-4 to TRBJ2-3; D is possibly TRBD2 (5 bases). The CDR3 consists of 12 residues. The ends were cut back, 8 bases at V and 2 bases at J, with 8 bases in the middle. CDR3 residues: CASGRNTDTQYF. Written as DNA, the CDR3 is TGTGCCAGCGGGAGAAACACAGATACGCAGTATTTT.

The V call is TRBV9, the J call TRBJ2-1; the match to TRBD2 covers 8 bases. The J segment lost 3 bases and the V segment lost 0 bases, leaving 2 bases of the junction unmatched. Per germline, CDR1 SGDLS and CDR2 YYNGEE. This CDR3 comprises 15 residues. The CDR3 protein is CASSVDGGGYNEQFF. CDR3 DNA: TGTGCCAGCAGCGTAGACGGGGGGGGCTACAATGAGCAGTTCTTC.

This clonotype was counted a few times. The J gene is TRBJ2-6, the V gene TRBV10-3; D could derive from TRBD1 or TRBD2 (5 bases each). The CDR3 is made up of 18 amino acids. From germline, CDR1 is ENHRY and CDR2 SYGVKD. Deletions cut 2 bases from V and 4 bases from J, with 18 bases between. CDR3: CAISEGAGRGVGANVLTF. The CDR3 region has the DNA TGTGCCATCAGTGAGGGGGCAGGGCGAGGGGTCGGGGCCAACGTCCTGACTTTC.

This clonotype has at least ten counts. The rearrangement joins TRBV2 to TRBJ2-3; 10 bases are a match to TRBD2. From germline, CDR1 is SNHLY and CDR2 FYNNEI. The CDR3 spans 14 residues. V was clipped by 6 bases and J by 3 bases; unmatched bases: 3. This CDR3 is CASRIAGGTDTQYF. CDR3 sequence (DNA): TGTGCCAGCAGAATAGCGGGAGGTACAGATACGCAGTATTTT. Full variable domain (remainder filled in from reference TRBV2 and TRBJ2-3): EPEVTQTPSHQVTQMGQEVILRCVPISNHLYFYWYRQILGQKVEFLVSFYNNEISEKSEIFDDQFSVERPDGSNFTLKIRSTKLEDSAMYFCASRIAGGTDTQYFGPGTRLTVL.

Of note for this clonotype: This may be a read error: a much more frequent sequence differs by one nucleotide. This chain links TRBV4-1 with TRBJ2-1, with 9 bases aligning to TRBD2. Germline V gives CDR1 MGHRA, CDR2 YSYEKL. CDR3 length: 15 residues. The J segment lost 8 bases and the V segment lost 4 bases, leaving 9 bases of the junction unmatched. The CDR3 loop is CASSRGPAGGDEQFF. The CDR3 DNA reads as TGCGCCAGCAGCCGAGGACCAGCGGGAGGCGATGAGCAGTTCTTC.

This clonotype was recorded many times. This chain connects TRBV3-1 to TRBJ2-1, with 9 bases aligning to TRBD2. The CDR3 has 14 residues. The junction had 6 bases not matched to a gene; V was cut back by 4 bases and J by 8 bases. CDR1 and CDR2 from the germline V gene are LGHDT and YNNKEL (reference sequence). CDR3: CASSPGLAADEQFF. The CDR3 DNA is TGTGCCAGCAGCCCGGGACTAGCTGCCGATGAGCAGTTCTTC.

In this sample, this clonotype turned up a few times. The chain carries TRBV5-6 and TRBJ2-1; no definite D call. V was pared by 5 bases and J by 2 bases, with 14 bases between. The CDR3 consists of 15 residues. CDR1 SGHDT and CDR2 YYEEEE come from the germline V gene. CDR3 sequence (DNA): TGTGCCAGCAGTAGTCTTTTGGTAACCTACAATGAGCAGTTCTTC. Translated, it gives CASSSLLVTYNEQFF.

This clonotype was recorded at least ten times. The chain links TRBV20-1 to TRBJ2-1; D gene ambiguous. CDR1 is DFQATT and CDR2 is SNEGSKA in the germline V gene (reference sequence). V dropped 5 bases and J dropped 5 bases, with 4 bases sitting between them. The CDR3 has 10 residues. The CDR3: CSAGDNEQFF. The CDR3 DNA reads as TGCAGTGCTGGGGACAATGAGCAGTTCTTC.

This clonotype was observed a few times. The chain combines TRBV28 with TRBJ2-5; the match to TRBD1 covers 10 bases. V gave up 6 bases and J gave up 5 bases; unmatched junction bases: 12. Germline CDR1 MDHEN, CDR2 SYDVKM. CDR3 length: 16 amino acids. In nucleotides, the CDR3 is TGTGCCAGCAGCCAGGGACAGGGGCCCCTTTGGGAGACCCAGTACTTC. Translation: CASSQGQGPLWETQYF.

There are a few counts of this clonotype. The chain joins TRBV7-8 to TRBJ2-3; TRBD2 matches at 13 bases. The CDR3 is 15 amino acids. Per the germline V gene, CDR1 is SGHVS and CDR2 is FQNEAQ. With V trimmed by 6 bases and J by 4 bases, 4 bases remained unmatched. The CDR3, as DNA: TGTGCCAGCAGAATAGGACTAGCGGGAGCAGATACGCAGTATTTT. Its protein product is CASRIGLAGADTQYF.